This passage covers 11 T cell receptor beta chains from one sample sequenced in a study of T-cell memory formation after mild COVID-19. TCRdb re-called the 5' RACE reads with MiXCR, one entry per CDR3 protein. The sample has some 250,000 distinct CDR3 sequences, 8.5% to 9.5% seen once. The sequenced sample consisted of PBMCs or a T cell subset sorted from them (not recorded which). The receptors here all came from a young man who had mild COVID-19 (a few samples of this study predate the infection). Cell type and time point are not known.

Ten or more counts support this clonotype. V and J are TRBV6-2 or TRBV6-3 and TRBJ2-7; D is perhaps TRBD1 or TRBD2 (5 bases each). V was trimmed by 4 bases and J by 4 bases, leaving 8 bases between them. CDR1 and CDR2 (germline): MNHEY, SVGEGT. This CDR3 has 12 residues. The CDR3 DNA is TGTGCCAGCAGTTTGGGACGGTACGAGCAGTACGTC. It encodes CASSLGRYEQYV.

The chain links TRBV7-2 to TRBJ2-3; D may be TRBD1 or TRBD2 (6 bases each). Germline V gene data show CDR1 as SGHTA and CDR2 as FQGNSA. The CDR3 runs to 14 residues. The V end lost 6 bases, the J end lost 0 bases, and 10 bases lay between the germline ends. CDR3 in amino acids: CASRRGTSTDTQYF. The CDR3 DNA is TGTGCCAGCAGGAGGGGGACTAGCACAGATACGCAGTATTTT.

The chain couples TRBV4-3 to TRBJ1-6; no clear D gene. The CDR3 is made up of 18 amino acids. The germline CDR1 and CDR2 sequences are LGHNA and YSLEER. V was cut by 1 base and J by 0 bases, with 13 bases left in between. CDR3 in DNA: TGCGCCAGCAGCCAAGGTAACAGAAGATTCTCCTATAATTCACCCCTCCACTTT. Protein sequence: CASSQGNRRFSYNSPLHF.

This CDR3 reads CASSAGGWEQYF. In DNA form, the CDR3 reads TGTGCCAGCAGCGCGGGGGGCTGGGAGCAGTACTTC. The chain is built from TRBV12-3 or TRBV12-4 and TRBJ2-7; 8 nucleotides align to TRBD2. V lost 6 bases, J lost 7 bases, and 5 bases stayed unmatched. The CDR3 is 12 residues long.

This clonotype was observed a handful of times. Sequence at one end of the junction differs from germline and may be a read error. The chain couples TRBV4-1 to TRBJ2-1; 7 nucleotides agree with TRBD1. This CDR3 contains 17 residues. Germline V CDR1 and CDR2: MGHRA, YSYEKL. The DNA of the CDR3 is TGCGCCAGCAGCCAAGATAGGGGGCCCGACTCCAACAATGAGCAGTTCTTC. Its translation: CASSQDRGPDSNNEQFF.

The rearrangement uses TRBV7-6 and TRBJ1-1; no clear D. Germline V gives CDR1 SGHVS, CDR2 FNYEAQ. V lost 5 bases to trimming and J lost 5 bases, with 15 bases between them. The CDR3 is made up of 14 amino acids. CDR3 nucleotides: TGTGCCAGCAGCCTCGAGGCTCTGCATACTGAAGCTTTCTTT. Its protein is CASSLEALHTEAFF.

The gene calls are TRBV4-2 and TRBJ2-7; perhaps TRBD1 as D (6 bases). The germline gives CDR1 LGHNA, CDR2 YNFKEQ. CDR3 length: 15 amino acids. V lost 0 bases and J 3 bases, leaving 12 bases between the germline ends. The CDR3 loop reads CASSQDGQPIYEQYF. The CDR3 DNA is TGTGCCAGCAGCCAAGATGGACAGCCGATCTACGAGCAGTACTTC.

This clonotype was recorded at least ten times. The V gene is TRBV4-3, the J gene TRBJ1-5; perhaps TRBD1 as D (6 bases). The CDR3 is made up of 17 amino acids. CDR1 is LGHNA, CDR2 YSLEER, per germline. V was clipped by 1 base and J by 3 bases, with 16 bases between them. CDR3 sequence: CASSQGLAGANNQPQHF. CDR3 DNA sequence: TGCGCCAGCAGCCAAGGCTTGGCAGGGGCGAACAATCAGCCCCAGCATTTT.

The CDR3: CASSSLLAGGLQREQFF. The CDR3 DNA reads TGTGCCAGCAGCTCACTATTAGCGGGGGGTCTTCAAAGGGAGCAGTTCTTC. The chain recombines TRBV7-2 with TRBJ2-1; 10 nucleotides align to TRBD2. After removal of 4 bases from V and 10 bases from J, the junction contained 16 bases not matched to a gene. In germline, CDR1 is SGHTA, CDR2 FQGNSA. The CDR3 has 17 residues. The full variable domain, its missing parts supplied by reference TRBV7-2 and TRBJ2-1, is GAGVSQSPSNKVTEKGKDVELRCDPISGHTALYWYRQSLGQGLEFLIYFQGNSAPDKSGLPSDRFSAERTGGSVSTLTIQRTQQEDSAVYLCASSSLLAGGLQREQFFGPGTRLTVL.

This clonotype has a count of ten or more. V and J are TRBV7-8 and TRBJ2-5; no firm D call. In germline, CDR1 is SGHVS, CDR2 FQNEAQ. The V end was cut by 1 base, the J end by 3 bases, with 12 bases between. The length of the CDR3 is 15 residues. The CDR3 spells CASSLELGRKETQYF. The DNA of the CDR3 is TGTGCCAGCAGCTTAGAATTGGGCAGGAAAGAGACCCAGTACTTC. Looking up the rest from reference TRBV7-8 and TRBJ2-5 gives the full variable domain: GAGVSQSPRYKVAKRGQDVALRCDPISGHVSLFWYQQALGQGPEFLTYFQNEAQLDKSGLPSDRFFAERPEGSVSTLKIQRTQQEDSAVYLCASSLELGRKETQYFGPGTRLLVL.

This clonotype was seen a handful of times. J is TRBJ1-1 and V is TRBV9; maybe TRBD1 (5 bases). V was clipped by 0 bases and J by 10 bases, with 16 bases between them. The CDR3 runs to 14 residues. CDR1 and CDR2 from the germline V gene are SGDLS and YYNGEE. The CDR3 sequence: CASSVDGDGPSAFF. The CDR3 nucleotides read TGTGCCAGCAGCGTAGATGGGGACGGCCCTTCAGCTTTCTTT.